This T cell receptor (beta chain) was captured in a study of monozygotic twins with inflammatory bowel disease. From the 5' RACE reads, TCRdb lists one entry per CDR3 protein and no DNA. This sample contains fewer than 400,000 distinct CDR3 sequences. Germline V CDR1 and CDR2: SGHRS, YFSETQ. The length of the CDR3 is 18 residues. To note about this clonotype: Antigen specificity is unknown.

Study-level findings and limits: There was no support for any single strong signal or clonotype associated with IBD.

The sequenced sample was blood. The chain links TRBV5-1 to TRBJ2-2; as DNA is missing, the TRBD1 call by TCRdb cannot be tested. The source of this sequence is a human donor with ulcerative colitis or Crohn's disease, or a healthy co-twin of an affected twin (not recorded which). The CDR3 reads CASSSSSSGQGDTGELFF.